This T cell receptor (beta chain) was obtained from a study of tissue T cells after allogeneic stem cell transplantation. Sequencing of TCRbeta CDR3 at survey depth gave sequences and template counts. Sequencing used immunoSEQ multiplex PCR; TCRdb keeps in-frame clones, though not all of them. The profile shows 15,000 to 20,000 clones, roughly 70% of them singletons. V dropped 3 bases and J dropped 6 bases, with 8 bases sitting between them. This CDR3 has 12 amino acids. Germline CDR1 NNHNN, CDR2 SYGAGS (reference sequence). On this clone: The listed genes are named as in mouse. The read falls 1 residue short of the CDR3 end, and the missing part is taken from the germline J gene.

The chain combines TRBV13-2 with TRBJ2-5; D ambiguous. The source material was spleen. This sequence originates from a female BALB/c mouse in good health. The strain's MHC type: H2-d. The covered CDR3 bases are TGTGCCAGCGGTGGCTTGACGGACACCCAGTAC. The encoded protein is CASGGLTDTQY. The CDR3 reads in full as CASGGLTDTQYF.